This TCR beta chain was identified during a study of blood T cell repertoires in COVID-19. At the level of the study: COVID-19 samples from acute and convalescent phases originated in the United States, Italy and Spain. In each case, the material was cDNA or gDNA derived from T cells, B-cell-depleted T cells, or PBMCs.

As processed by the authors: By means of reference gene primer amplification, nucleated cell counts were estimated. The repertoire was sequenced with immunoSEQ multiplex PCR; TCRdb's copy has only in-frame clones and lacks some. V and J calls and clone size are given by that table; D and trimming were obtained from the DNA. The table lists about 98,000 clones, 70% to 90% of them singletons. There are a few counts of this clone. This CDR3 contains 14 residues. Germline V lookup: CDR1 SGHDT, CDR2 YYEEEE. V was cut by 3 bases and J by 8 bases, with 14 bases left in between. The receptor was isolated from a man aged 50 to 60 with active COVID-19. The chain links TRBV5-6 to TRBJ2-2; D remains ambiguous. The source material was peripheral blood. CDR3 sequence reads: CASSSDPSSGELFF. The CDR3 DNA sequence: TGTGCCAGCAGCTCAGATCCTAGTTCTGGGGAGCTGTTTTTT.